Described below is a single TCR beta chain sequence and its context. Method: immunoSEQ multiplex PCR; TCRdb's copy keeps in-frame clones and lacks some. The sample shows 170,000 or so clones, around 82% of them seen only once. V gave up 5 bases and J gave up 5 bases; unmatched junction bases: 11. The CDR3 totals 17 residues. Per germline, CDR1 MDHEN and CDR2 SYDVKM. These data belong to a study of blood T cell repertoires in COVID-19. The chain recombines TRBV28 with TRBJ2-7; 14 bases match TRBD2. Source material: peripheral blood. The source is a man aged 18 to 35 with active or convalescent COVID-19. DNA for the CDR3: TGTGCCAGCAGTGGAGGACTAGCGGGAGGAGGGTCAGACGAGCAGTACTTC. It yields the protein CASSGGLAGGGSDEQYF.